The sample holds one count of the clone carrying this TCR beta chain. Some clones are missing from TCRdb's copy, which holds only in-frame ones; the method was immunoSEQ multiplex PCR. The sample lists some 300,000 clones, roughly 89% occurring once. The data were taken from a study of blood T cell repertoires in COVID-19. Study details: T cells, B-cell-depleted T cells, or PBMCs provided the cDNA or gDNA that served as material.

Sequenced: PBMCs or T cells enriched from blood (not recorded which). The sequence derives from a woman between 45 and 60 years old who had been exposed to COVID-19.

The CDR3 is CASSSPAGEDEQYF. CDR3 DNA sequence: TGTGCCAGCAGTAGCCCAGCGGGGGAAGACGAGCAGTACTTC. The rearrangement uses TRBV28 and TRBJ2-7, with 8 nucleotides matching TRBD2. The germline gives CDR1 MDHEN, CDR2 SYDVKM. CDR3 length: 14 amino acids. Unmatched junction bases numbered 8, after V lost 5 bases and J lost 5 bases.